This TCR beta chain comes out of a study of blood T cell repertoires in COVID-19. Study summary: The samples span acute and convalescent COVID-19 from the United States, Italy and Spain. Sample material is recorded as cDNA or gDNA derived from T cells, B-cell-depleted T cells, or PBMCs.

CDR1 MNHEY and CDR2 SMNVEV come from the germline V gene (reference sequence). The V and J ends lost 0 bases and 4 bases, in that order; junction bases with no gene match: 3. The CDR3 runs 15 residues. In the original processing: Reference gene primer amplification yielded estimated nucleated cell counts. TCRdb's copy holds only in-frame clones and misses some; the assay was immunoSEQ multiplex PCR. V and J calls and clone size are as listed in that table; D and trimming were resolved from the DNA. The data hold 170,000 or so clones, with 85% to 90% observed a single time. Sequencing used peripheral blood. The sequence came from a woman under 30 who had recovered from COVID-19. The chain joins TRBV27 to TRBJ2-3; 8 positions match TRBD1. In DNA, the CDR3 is TGTGCCAGCAGTTTATCGACAGGGGAGGCAGATACGCAGTATTTT. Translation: CASSLSTGEADTQYF.